Listed here are 16 T cell receptor beta chains from one sample, sequenced in a study of OX40 agonist ivuxolimab in advanced cancers. Profiled with immunoSEQ multiplex PCR; TCRdb holds only in-frame clones, not every one. The sample records around 65,000 clones, about nine tenths being singletons. The sample consisted of CD4+ or CD8+ T cells sorted from blood, taken in a trial of the OX40 agonist ivuxolimab. The receptors were sampled from an adult with an advanced solid tumor such as melanoma, head and neck, liver or kidney cancer.

V is TRBV18 and J is TRBJ1-5, with D perhaps matching TRBD1 (6 bases). The CDR3 has 16 residues. The germline gives CDR1 KGHSH, CDR2 LQKENI. Between the trimmed V and J ends, which lost 3 bases and 4 bases, there was a span of 16 bases. CDR3 nucleotides: TGTGCCAGCTCACCGAACGGGGGGGGCTCGAATCAGCCCCAGCATTTT. It translates to CASSPNGGGSNQPQHF.

The genes are TRBV19 and TRBJ2-1; D perhaps matches TRBD1 (5 bases). This CDR3 spans 14 amino acids. With 4 bases removed from V and 2 bases from J, the gap between germline ends came to 9 bases. Germline assignment: CDR1 LNHDA and CDR2 SQIVND (reference sequence). The CDR3 spells CASSTQGTYNEQFF. CDR3 DNA: TGTGCCAGTAGTACCCAGGGTACCTACAATGAGCAGTTCTTC.

This clone came up a few times. The chain has TRBV7-2 and TRBJ2-3, with D possibly TRBD1 on 6 matching bases. CDR1 SGHTA and CDR2 FQGNSA come from the germline V gene. The V end lost 5 bases, the J end lost 1 base, and 13 bases lay between the germline ends. This CDR3 is 15 amino acids long. In DNA form, the CDR3 reads TGTGCCAGCAGCCGCCCCGCAGGGGGCACAGATACGCAGTATTTT. This encodes CASSRPAGGTDTQYF.

The chain joins TRBV11-2 to TRBJ2-1; 9 nucleotides match TRBD2. The ends lost 5 bases at V and 5 bases at J; junction bases unmatched: 10. This CDR3 has 16 amino acids. Germline V CDR1 and CDR2: SGHAT, FQNNGV. The CDR3 spells CASSVTSGWTHNEQFF. CDR3 DNA sequence: TGTGCCAGCAGCGTCACTAGCGGGTGGACACACAATGAGCAGTTCTTC. The complete variable domain, with remaining parts taken from reference TRBV11-2 and TRBJ2-1, reads EAGVAQSPRYKIIEKRQSVAFWCNPISGHATLYWYQQILGQGPKLLIQFQNNGVVDDSQLPKDRFSAERLKGVDSTLKIQPAKLEDSAVYLCASSVTSGWTHNEQFFGPGTRLTVL.

The chain couples TRBV10-3 to TRBJ2-3, with D possibly matching TRBD2 (6 bases). CDR1 and CDR2 from the germline V gene are ENHRY and SYGVKD. V lost 3 bases to trimming and J lost 0 bases, with 10 bases between them. The CDR3 runs to 15 residues. The CDR3 loop is CAISDPSGSTDTQYF. The CDR3 region has the DNA TGTGCCATCAGTGACCCCAGCGGGAGCACAGATACGCAGTATTTT.

J is TRBJ2-5 and V is TRBV6-1; no definite D call. With 4 bases removed from V and 4 bases from J, the gap between germline ends came to 7 bases. Germline assignment: CDR1 MNHNS and CDR2 SASEGT. The CDR3 loop spans 12 amino acids. CDR3 protein: CASSGWGETQYF. The CDR3 DNA is TGTGCCAGCAGTGGGTGGGGAGAGACCCAGTACTTC.

Concerning this clone: The junction does not match germline at one end; this may be a read error. The chain is built from TRBV5-1 and TRBJ2-3, with TRBD2 identical over 9 bases. The length of the CDR3 is 15 residues. The germline V gene has CDR1 SGHRS and CDR2 YFSETQ. CDR3 loop: CASSLSGTSKDTQYF. As DNA, the CDR3 is TGCGCCAGCAGCTTGTCCGGGACTAGCAAAGATACGCAGTATTTT.

The chain links TRBV7-9 to TRBJ2-5, with 9 bases lining up with TRBD1. CDR3 size: 14 residues. CDR1 is SEHNR and CDR2 is FQNEAQ in the germline V gene (reference sequence). Losses at the gene ends were 3 bases for V and 5 bases for J; bases not matched to a gene: 4. The CDR3, as DNA: TGTGCCAGCAGCTTTGACAGGGGGACGGAGACCCAGTACTTC. Its translation: CASSFDRGTETQYF. The full variable domain, its missing parts supplied by reference TRBV7-9 and TRBJ2-5, is DTGVSQNPRHKITKRGQNVTFRCDPISEHNRLYWYRQTLGQGPEFLTYFQNEAQLEKSRLLSDRFSAERPKGSFSTLEIQRTEQGDSAMYLCASSFDRGTETQYFGPGTRLLVL.

V and J are TRBV29-1 and TRBJ2-3; possible D gene TRBD1, 5 bases. CDR1 and CDR2 (germline): SQVTM, ANQGSEA. V lost 6 bases and J 7 bases, leaving 17 bases between the germline ends. This CDR3 has 13 amino acids. The CDR3 sequence: CSVSGPEPNTQYF. As DNA, the CDR3 is TGCAGCGTGTCAGGGCCAGAGCCGAATACGCAGTATTTT.

The V call is TRBV29-1, the J call TRBJ2-5; D might be TRBD2 (6 bases). The end of the DNA fits TRBJ2-7 better, so the J call may be wrong. The CDR3 covers 13 residues. Germline V gene sequence: CDR1 SQVTM, CDR2 ANQGSEA. The CDR3 loop reads CSVESGLHYEQYF. As DNA, the CDR3 is TGCAGCGTTGAATCGGGACTTCACTACGAGCAGTACTTC.

The V and J genes are TRBV19 and TRBJ2-1; no firm D call. This CDR3 region has 11 residues. Deletions cut 5 bases from V and 4 bases from J, with 3 bases between. Germline CDR1 LNHDA, CDR2 SQIVND (reference sequence). Here the CDR3 reads CASSVYNEQFF. In DNA, the CDR3 is TGTGCCAGTAGTGTGTACAATGAGCAGTTCTTC.

This chain joins TRBV19 and TRBJ1-5; TRBD1 is a possible D gene (6 bases). This CDR3 spans 15 amino acids. Trimming took 5 bases from V and 0 from J, leaving 11 bases between them. Germline V lookup: CDR1 LNHDA, CDR2 SQIVND (reference sequence). This CDR3 is CASSYGQNSNQPQHF. The CDR3 DNA follows: TGTGCCAGTAGTTACGGACAGAATAGCAATCAGCCCCAGCATTTT.

The V gene is TRBV7-2, the J gene TRBJ2-5; 10 bases match TRBD1. Trimming cost V 5 bases and J 6 bases; bases outside gene matches: 15. In germline, CDR1 is SGHTA, CDR2 FQGNSA. This CDR3 is built from 17 residues. CDR3 nucleotide sequence: TGTGCCAGCAGCCTCAACAGGGTCATGGACAGGGGGAAGACCCAGTACTTC. As protein: CASSLNRVMDRGKTQYF.

The rearrangement joins TRBV28 to TRBJ2-1; 9 bases match TRBD2. V was clipped by 5 bases and J by 2 bases; unmatched bases: 4. The CDR3 is 15 amino acids. From germline, CDR1 is MDHEN and CDR2 SYDVKM. The CDR3 DNA reads as TGTGCCAGCAGTGAAGCGGGAGGACCCTACAATGAGCAGTTCTTC. Translation gives CASSEAGGPYNEQFF.

The rearrangement joins TRBV28 to TRBJ2-7; TRBD2 matches at 16 bases. The CDR3 runs to 21 residues. Losses at the gene ends were 5 bases for V and 6 bases for J; bases not matched to a gene: 22. Germline lookup yields CDR1 MDHEN and CDR2 SYDVKM. The DNA for the CDR3 is TGTGCCAGCAGTCCCTATAGCCCGTACTCCGGGACTAGCGGGAGGGCCGGCGAGCAGTACTTC. Translating it yields CASSPYSPYSGTSGRAGEQYF.

V usage is TRBV27 and J usage is TRBJ2-1; weak D call: TRBD2 (6 bases). The CDR3 extends over 13 amino acids. CDR1 and CDR2 from the germline V gene are MNHEY and SMNVEV (reference sequence). V was clipped by 10 bases and J by 7 bases, with 17 bases between them. DNA of the CDR3: TGTGCCACCCGAGCGGGTTGGGAGAATGAGCAGTTCTTC. It encodes CATRAGWENEQFF.